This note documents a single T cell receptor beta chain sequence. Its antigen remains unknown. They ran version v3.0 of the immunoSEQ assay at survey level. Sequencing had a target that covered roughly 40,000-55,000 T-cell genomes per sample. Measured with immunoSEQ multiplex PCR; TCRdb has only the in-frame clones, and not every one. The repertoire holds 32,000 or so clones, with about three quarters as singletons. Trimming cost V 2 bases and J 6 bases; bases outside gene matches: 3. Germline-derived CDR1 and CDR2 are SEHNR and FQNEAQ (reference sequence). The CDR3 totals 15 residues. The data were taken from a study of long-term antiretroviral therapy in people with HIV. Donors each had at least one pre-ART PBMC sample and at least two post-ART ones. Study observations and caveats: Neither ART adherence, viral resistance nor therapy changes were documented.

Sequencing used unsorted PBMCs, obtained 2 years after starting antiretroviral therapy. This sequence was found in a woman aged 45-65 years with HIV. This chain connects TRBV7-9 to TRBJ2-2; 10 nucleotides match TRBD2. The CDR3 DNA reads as TGTGCCAGCAGCTTACCTAGCGGGGGAGCCGGGGAGCTGTTTTTT. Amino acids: CASSLPSGGAGELFF. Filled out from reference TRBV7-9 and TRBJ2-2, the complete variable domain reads DTGVSQNPRHKITKRGQNVTFRCDPISEHNRLYWYRQTLGQGPEFLTYFQNEAQLEKSRLLSDRFSAERPKGSFSTLEIQRTEQGDSAMYLCASSLPSGGAGELFFGEGSRLTVL.